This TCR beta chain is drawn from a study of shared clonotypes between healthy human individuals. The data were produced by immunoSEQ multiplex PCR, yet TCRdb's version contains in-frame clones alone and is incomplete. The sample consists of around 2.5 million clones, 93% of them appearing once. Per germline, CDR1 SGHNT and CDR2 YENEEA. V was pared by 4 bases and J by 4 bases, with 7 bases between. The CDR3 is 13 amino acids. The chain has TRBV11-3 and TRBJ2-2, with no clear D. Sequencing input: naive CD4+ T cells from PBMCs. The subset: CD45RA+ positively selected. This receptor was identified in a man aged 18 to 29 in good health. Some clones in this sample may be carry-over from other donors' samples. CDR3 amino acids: CASSSPTTGELFF. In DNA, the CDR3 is TGTGCCAGCAGCTCTCCGACCACCGGGGAGCTGTTTTTT.